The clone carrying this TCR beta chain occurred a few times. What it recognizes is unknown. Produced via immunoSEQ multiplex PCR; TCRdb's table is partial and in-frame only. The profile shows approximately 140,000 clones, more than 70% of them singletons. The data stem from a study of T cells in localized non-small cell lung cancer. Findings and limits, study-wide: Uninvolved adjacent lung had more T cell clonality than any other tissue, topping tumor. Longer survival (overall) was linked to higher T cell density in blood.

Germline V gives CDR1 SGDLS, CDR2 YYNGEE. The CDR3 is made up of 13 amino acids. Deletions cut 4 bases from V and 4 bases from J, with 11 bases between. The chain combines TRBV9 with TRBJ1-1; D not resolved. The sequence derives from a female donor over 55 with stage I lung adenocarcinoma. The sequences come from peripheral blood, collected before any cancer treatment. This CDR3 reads CASSLSGLTEAFF. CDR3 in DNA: TGTGCCAGCAGCCTCTCCGGGCTCACTGAAGCTTTCTTT.